The 23 T cell receptor beta chains listed next were all sequenced from one sample in a study of cytomegalovirus exposure and HLA in healthy donors. Primers for the PCR totalled 60 Vbeta and 13 Jbeta. Only in-frame clones appear in the TCRdb table, and some are missing; sequencing was by immunoSEQ multiplex PCR. This table holds 210,000 or so clones, around 89% found once. Sequencing used PBMCs. These receptors all come from a woman aged 18-29 years in good health and CMV-seronegative.

The chain has TRBV7-2 and TRBJ2-2, with D possibly being TRBD1 (6 bases). Per germline, CDR1 SGHTA and CDR2 FQGNSA. Deletions cut 0 bases from V and 4 bases from J, with 9 bases between. CDR3 length equals 15 residues. The CDR3 reads CASSLALGGTGELFF. The DNA of the CDR3 is TGTGCCAGCAGCTTAGCCCTAGGGGGCACCGGGGAGCTGTTTTTT.

This rearrangement joins TRBV2 to TRBJ2-1; 7 positions agree with TRBD1. The germline CDR1 and CDR2 sequences are SNHLY and FYNNEI. V gave up 2 bases and J gave up 8 bases; unmatched junction bases: 3. CDR3 length: 13 residues. The CDR3 nucleotides are TGTGCCAGCAGTGAAAACAGGGGCTATGAGCAGTTCTTC. It specifies CASSENRGYEQFF.

J is TRBJ1-5 and V is TRBV9, with TRBD1 matching over 10 bases. CDR3 length: 14 residues. Germline values: CDR1 SGDLS, CDR2 YYNGEE. Trimming took 4 bases from V and 5 from J; bases not matched to a gene: 3. The CDR3 bases are TGTGCCAGCAGCAGGACAGGGGGTCATCAGCCCCAGCATTTT. It translates to CASSRTGGHQPQHF.

The chain carries TRBV11-3 and TRBJ1-2; no definite D call. Germline CDR1 is SGHNT and CDR2 is YENEEA. V shed 1 base and J shed 5 bases, with 8 bases lying between them. The CDR3 length is 13 residues. The CDR3 is CASSLGTVYGYTF. DNA for the CDR3: TGTGCCAGCAGCTTAGGAACGGTTTATGGCTACACCTTC.

Only a few counts were recorded for this clone. The chain is built from TRBV11-3 and TRBJ1-4; 12 bases map to TRBD1. This CDR3 has 17 residues. Germline V gene data show CDR1 as SGHNT and CDR2 as YENEEA. Trimming at V came to 5 bases and at J to 7 bases, leaving 11 bases not matched to a gene. In DNA form, the CDR3 reads TGTGCCAGCAGCCCATTGGGACAGGGGGCCCTCGGTGAAAAACTGTTTTTT. Encoded protein: CASSPLGQGALGEKLFF.

The V call is TRBV4-3, the J call TRBJ2-7; 8 positions match TRBD2. Germline loops: CDR1 LGHNA, CDR2 YSLEER. V shed 3 bases and J 0 bases; nucleotides not matched to a gene: 4. This CDR3 is built from 15 residues. CDR3 in DNA: TGCGCCAGCAGCCACGAAAGCGGGAGCTCCTACGAGCAGTACTTC. Translation: CASSHESGSSYEQYF.

V and J are TRBV11-2 and TRBJ2-5; weak D call: TRBD2 (5 bases). CDR3 length: 14 residues. Trimming left V 6 bases short and J 4 bases short, with 15 bases between. The germline gives CDR1 SGHAT, CDR2 FQNNGV. The DNA of the CDR3 is TGTGCCAGCAGTCTAGTGTCTAGCAGAGAGACCCAGTACTTC. This codes for CASSLVSSRETQYF.

The V gene is TRBV11-2, the J gene TRBJ2-1, with TRBD2 matching 8 bases. Trimming removed 1 base from V and 3 bases from J; junction bases left unmatched: 8. The CDR3 runs to 17 residues. In germline, CDR1 is SGHAT, CDR2 FQNNGV. The CDR3, as DNA: TGTGCCAGCAGCTTAGTGGGGAGCGGGGGAGGCTACAATGAGCAGTTCTTC. Its translation: CASSLVGSGGGYNEQFF.

The V gene is TRBV29-1, the J gene TRBJ2-5; 9 nucleotides match TRBD1. Trimming removed 0 bases from V and 5 bases from J; junction bases left unmatched: 4. Germline V CDR1 and CDR2: SQVTM, ANQGSEA. This CDR3 is 14 amino acids long. CDR3 DNA: TGCAGCGTTGAAGATACAGGGGGCGAGGAGACCCAGTACTTC. Its translation: CSVEDTGGEETQYF.

The chain has TRBV7-2 and TRBJ1-2; D not resolved. V lost 1 base and J 7 bases, leaving 13 bases between the germline ends. The CDR3 length is 14 residues. CDR1 and CDR2 from the germline V gene are SGHTA and FQGNSA. For the CDR3, the DNA is TGTGCCAGCAGCTTAGGTGAACTAAGAAGTGGCTACACCTTC. Its translation is CASSLGELRSGYTF.

CDR3 loop: CASSERAEGTRKMRWNEQFF. DNA of the CDR3: TGTGCCAGCAGCGAGAGAGCGGAAGGGACTCGCAAGATGAGGTGGAATGAGCAGTTCTTC. The chain has TRBV9 and TRBJ2-1, with a possible D match to TRBD2 (6 bases). Germline assignment: CDR1 SGDLS and CDR2 YYNGEE. V lost 3 bases to trimming and J lost 7 bases, with 32 bases between them. CDR3 length: 20 residues.

This chain uses TRBV11-3 with TRBJ2-6; TRBD2 is a possible D gene (5 bases). Trimming took off 2 bases at V and 1 base at J, with 18 bases between the two ends. Germline values: CDR1 SGHNT, CDR2 YENEEA. The CDR3 is 19 amino acids. Written as DNA, the CDR3 is TGTGCCAGCAGCTTAAGAGGGCTGCTCTTAAGTTCTGGGGCCAACGTCCTGACTTTC. Translated, it gives CASSLRGLLLSSGANVLTF.

This clone was counted once. The gene calls are TRBV28 and TRBJ1-1; D remains ambiguous. The CDR3 extends over 16 amino acids. Trimming removed 4 bases at V and 1 base at J, with 16 bases between. Per the germline V gene, CDR1 is MDHEN and CDR2 is SYDVKM. CDR3 in DNA: TGTGCCAGCAGTTCTACGGCGGGTCTCGGGAACACTGAAGCTTTCTTT. Residues: CASSSTAGLGNTEAFF. The whole variable domain, remainder taken from reference TRBV28 and TRBJ1-1, is DVKVTQSSRYLVKRTGEKVFLECVQDMDHENMFWYRQDPGLGLRLIYFSYDVKMKEKGDIPEGYSVSREKKERFSLILESASTNQTSMYLCASSSTAGLGNTEAFFGQGTRLTVV.

This clone appeared a single time. This chain uses TRBV5-1 with TRBJ2-5, with TRBD1 matching over 8 bases. With V trimmed by 3 bases and J by 4 bases, 8 bases remained unmatched. Germline lookup yields CDR1 SGHRS and CDR2 YFSETQ. This CDR3 has 15 residues. The CDR3 loop reads CASSSALDRGETQYF. As DNA, the CDR3 is TGCGCCAGCAGCTCCGCCTTAGACAGGGGAGAGACCCAGTACTTC.

The chain has TRBV2 and TRBJ1-5; no firm D call. V was cut by 5 bases and J by 3 bases, with 11 bases left in between. The germline V gene has CDR1 SNHLY and CDR2 FYNNEI. There are 14 residues in the CDR3. The CDR3 reads CASSPHNSNQPQHF. The CDR3 nucleotides are TGTGCCAGCAGTCCACATAATTCCAATCAGCCCCAGCATTTT.

The rearrangement uses TRBV11-2 and TRBJ1-2; D is ambiguous. Per germline, CDR1 SGHAT and CDR2 FQNNGV. CDR3 length: 12 residues. The V and J ends lost 5 bases and 1 base respectively, with 5 bases between them. The CDR3 region is CASSPFNYGYTF. CDR3 bases: TGTGCCAGCAGCCCATTTAACTATGGCTACACCTTC.

As for this clone: The identical CDR3 is also encoded by other nucleotide sequences in the sample. The rearrangement links TRBV27 to TRBJ2-1; possible D gene TRBD1, 6 bases. Trimming left V 5 bases short and J 0 bases short, with 11 bases between. The CDR3 length is 15 residues. Germline CDR1 MNHEY, CDR2 SMNVEV (reference sequence). CDR3 region: CASSLTGSSYNEQFF. The CDR3 region has the DNA TGTGCCAGCAGTCTCACAGGGAGCTCCTACAATGAGCAGTTCTTC.

CDR3 in amino acids: CASGRKGVSGTDTQYF. In DNA, the CDR3 is TGTGCCAGCGGACGAAAAGGGGTGTCCGGCACAGATACGCAGTATTTT. The rearrangement links TRBV11-2 to TRBJ2-3; possibly TRBD1 for D (5 bases). Germline V CDR1 and CDR2: SGHAT, FQNNGV. The CDR3 runs to 16 residues. V gave up 8 bases and J gave up 1 base, with 19 bases separating them.

This rearrangement joins TRBV19 to TRBJ1-1; 9 nucleotides agree with TRBD1. The germline gives CDR1 LNHDA, CDR2 SQIVND (reference sequence). Trimming at V came to 4 bases and at J to 7 bases, leaving 13 bases not matched to a gene. This CDR3 comprises 16 residues. This CDR3 reads CASSTGIGQGFGEAFF. The CDR3 nucleotides read TGTGCCAGTAGTACTGGTATTGGACAGGGGTTCGGTGAAGCTTTCTTT.

The chain couples TRBV9 to TRBJ2-6, with TRBD1 identical over 9 bases. This CDR3 comprises 18 residues. Trimming cost V 3 bases and J 0 bases; bases outside gene matches: 7. CDR1 and CDR2 (germline): SGDLS, YYNGEE. CDR3: CASSGGQGRTSGANVLTF. For the CDR3, the DNA is TGTGCCAGCAGCGGCGGACAGGGGAGAACCTCTGGGGCCAACGTCCTGACTTTC.

About this clone itself: Other DNA sequences in this sample translate to the same CDR3. The CDR3 reads CASSPGQQETQYF. CDR3 DNA sequence: TGTGCCAGCTCACCCGGACAGCAAGAGACCCAGTACTTC. The chain is built from TRBV18 and TRBJ2-5, with a weak D call TRBD1 (6 bases). Germline assignment: CDR1 KGHSH and CDR2 LQKENI. V lost 3 bases and J 2 bases, leaving 7 bases between the germline ends. This CDR3 has 13 amino acids.

For this clone: At the DNA level, this CDR3 is encoded by other sequences in the same sample as well. Here the CDR3 reads CAIASGGVGEQYF. DNA for the CDR3: TGTGCCATCGCAAGCGGGGGGGTGGGCGAGCAGTACTTC. The chain recombines TRBV2 with TRBJ2-7, with 10 bases lining up with TRBD2. The CDR3 extends over 13 amino acids. Germline CDR1 reads SNHLY; CDR2 reads FYNNEI. V lost 10 bases to trimming and J lost 6 bases; unmatched junction nucleotides: 9.

V is TRBV7-3 and J is TRBJ2-7; possibly TRBD1 for D (6 bases). CDR1 and CDR2 (germline): SGHTA, FQGTGA. The CDR3 loop spans 16 amino acids. With 2 bases removed from V and 3 bases from J, the gap between germline ends came to 17 bases. The CDR3 DNA reads as TGTGCCAGCAGCTTAGGAGACAGGATTTTTGACTACGAGCAGTACTTC. This sequence encodes CASSLGDRIFDYEQYF. The full variable domain, with the rest looked up from reference TRBV7-3 and TRBJ2-7, is GAGVSQTPSNKVTEKGKYVELRCDPISGHTALYWYRQSLGQGPEFLIYFQGTGAADDSGLPNDRFFAVRPEGSVSTLKIQRTERGDSAVYLCASSLGDRIFDYEQYFGPGTRLTVT.